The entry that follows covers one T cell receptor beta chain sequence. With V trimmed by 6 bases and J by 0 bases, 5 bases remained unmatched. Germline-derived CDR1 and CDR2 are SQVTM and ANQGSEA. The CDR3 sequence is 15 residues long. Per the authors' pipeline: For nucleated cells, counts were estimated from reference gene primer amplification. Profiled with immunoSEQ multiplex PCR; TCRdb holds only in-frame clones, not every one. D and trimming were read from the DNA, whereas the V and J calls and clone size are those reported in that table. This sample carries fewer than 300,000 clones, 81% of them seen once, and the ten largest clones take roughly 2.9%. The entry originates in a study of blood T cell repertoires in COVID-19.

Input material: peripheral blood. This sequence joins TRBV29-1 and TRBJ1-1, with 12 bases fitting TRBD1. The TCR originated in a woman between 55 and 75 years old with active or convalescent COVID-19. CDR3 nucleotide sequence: TGCAGCGTAGGGACAGGGGGCCAGATGAACACTGAAGCTTTCTTT. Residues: CSVGTGGQMNTEAFF.